The 29 T cell receptor beta chains reported below all come from one sample, sequenced in a study of blood T cell repertoires in COVID-19. Sequencing was performed with immunoSEQ multiplex PCR; in TCRdb, only in-frame clones are kept and a portion is missing. The data show around 400,000 clones, 80% to 90% seen once. Material for sequencing was peripheral blood. The receptors come from an older woman with COVID-19, enrolled during active disease.

This clone has only one observation. The rearrangement links TRBV5-4 to TRBJ2-6; D possibly corresponds to TRBD1 (6 bases). This CDR3 spans 17 amino acids. Germline V lookup: CDR1 SGHNT, CDR2 YYREEE (reference sequence). With 1 base removed from V and 0 bases from J, the gap between germline ends came to 11 bases. CDR3 in amino acids: CASSLNGQYSGANVLTF. CDR3 DNA: TGTGCCAGCAGCTTGAATGGACAGTACTCTGGGGCCAACGTCCTGACTTTC.

With respect to this clone: This sample includes further DNA sequences coding for the same CDR3. V gene TRBV6-5 combines with J gene TRBJ1-1, with 7 bases identical to TRBD1. CDR1 is MNHEY, CDR2 SVGAGI, per germline. The CDR3 extends over 15 amino acids. Trimming removed 2 bases from V and 1 base from J; junction bases left unmatched: 4. The CDR3 bases are TGTGCCAGCAGTTACCCGACAGGGCGGAACACTGAAGCTTTCTTT. It codes for CASSYPTGRNTEAFF.

The gene calls are TRBV30 and TRBJ2-3; 9 bases agree with TRBD2. The germline V gene encodes CDR1 GTSNPN and CDR2 SVGIG (reference sequence). The CDR3 contains 16 residues. V was clipped by 1 base and J by 2 bases; unmatched bases: 7. The CDR3, as DNA: TGTGCCTGGAGTGCTTTAAGCGGGGGGTTCACAGATACGCAGTATTTT. It codes for CAWSALSGGFTDTQYF.

The V gene is TRBV6-5, the J gene TRBJ2-1, with 8 bases fitting TRBD1. Germline values: CDR1 MNHEY, CDR2 SVGAGI. The CDR3 has 14 residues. V shed 5 bases, J shed 3 bases, and the junction held 3 bases outside the gene matches. CDR3: CASSLTGGYNEQFF. The CDR3 DNA reads as TGTGCCAGCAGTCTCACAGGGGGCTACAATGAGCAGTTCTTC.

V usage is TRBV11-2 and J usage is TRBJ2-5; 9 positions agree with TRBD1. The CDR3 has 14 amino acids. The germline V gene has CDR1 SGHAT and CDR2 FQNNGV. V was pared by 7 bases and J by 5 bases, with 8 bases of the junction left unmatched. CDR3 sequence reads: CASMPHRGLETQYF. The CDR3 DNA follows: TGTGCCAGCATGCCACACAGGGGGCTGGAGACCCAGTACTTC.

This sequence joins TRBV25-1 and TRBJ1-1, with TRBD1 matching 8 bases. CDR1 and CDR2 (germline): MGHDK, SYGVNS. The CDR3 extends over 15 amino acids. The ends lost 1 base at V and 5 bases at J; junction bases unmatched: 6. The CDR3 nucleotides are TGTGCCAGCAGTGAATCCGGACAGGGTCGTACTGAAGCTTTCTTT. This gives the protein CASSESGQGRTEAFF.

This clone has just a few counts. J is TRBJ2-3 and V is TRBV5-1; 7 nucleotides align to TRBD2. This CDR3 is built from 16 residues. V gave up 2 bases and J gave up 0 bases; unmatched junction bases: 6. The germline V gene encodes CDR1 SGHRS and CDR2 YFSETQ. CDR3 protein: CASSLGRATSTDTQYF. DNA for the CDR3: TGCGCCAGCAGCTTAGGGAGGGCTACTAGCACAGATACGCAGTATTTT.

The V and J genes are TRBV30 and TRBJ1-2; TRBD1 might be the D (5 bases). Germline loops: CDR1 GTSNPN, CDR2 SVGIG (reference sequence). The V end lost 2 bases, the J end lost 5 bases, and 12 bases lay between the germline ends. The CDR3 consists of 13 residues. The CDR3 sequence: CAWSPGESYGYTF. In DNA, the CDR3 is TGTGCCTGGAGTCCGGGGGAATCGTATGGCTACACCTTC.

This chain links TRBV5-4 with TRBJ1-1; no firm D call. Germline V gene lookup returns CDR1 SGHNT and CDR2 YYREEE (reference sequence). The CDR3 totals 14 residues. The V and J ends lost 0 bases and 1 base respectively, with 7 bases between them. CDR3 DNA sequence: TGTGCCAGCAGCTTGGCCGCCAGGAACACTGAAGCTTTCTTT. Encoded protein: CASSLAARNTEAFF.

The CDR3 sequence is CASSPDRGGEKLFF. DNA of the CDR3: TGTGCCAGCAGCCCCGACAGGGGTGGTGAAAAACTGTTTTTT. The rearrangement uses TRBV7-9 and TRBJ1-4; 8 bases map to TRBD1. The germline CDR1 and CDR2 sequences are SEHNR and FQNEAQ (reference sequence). Losses at the gene ends were 5 bases for V and 7 bases for J; bases not matched to a gene: 6. The length of the CDR3 is 14 residues.

This clone was counted once. This chain connects TRBV20-1 to TRBJ2-3; no clear D gene. CDR3 length equals 10 residues. V dropped 6 bases and J dropped 6 bases, with 7 bases sitting between them. The germline CDR1 and CDR2 sequences are DFQATT and SNEGSKA (reference sequence). CDR3 region: CSAPMDTQYF. The DNA of the CDR3 is TGCAGTGCCCCTATGGATACGCAGTATTTT.

This clone was observed a single time. The V and J genes are TRBV28 and TRBJ2-3; 8 positions match TRBD2. CDR1 is MDHEN, CDR2 SYDVKM, per germline. The CDR3 totals 15 residues. The J segment lost 1 base and the V segment lost 7 bases, leaving 7 bases of the junction unmatched. Here the CDR3 reads CASTYSGEGTDTQYF. The CDR3 bases are TGTGCCAGCACCTATAGCGGGGAAGGCACAGATACGCAGTATTTT.

The chain employs TRBV3-1 (or the pseudogene TRBV3-2) and TRBJ1-2; the match to TRBD1 covers 7 bases. This CDR3 has 14 amino acids. The V gene end was trimmed by 0 bases and the J gene end by 4 bases; junction bases not matched to a gene: 2. Per germline, CDR1 LGHDT and CDR2 YNNKEL (reference sequence). The CDR3 nucleotides read TGTGCCAGCAGCCAAGAGGGACAGATCTATGGCTACACCTTC. Translation gives CASSQEGQIYGYTF.

V is TRBV9 and J is TRBJ1-2; D is uncertain. Per the germline V gene, CDR1 is SGDLS and CDR2 is YYNGEE. The CDR3 has 13 amino acids. V was clipped by 4 bases and J by 8 bases, with 15 bases between them. CDR3 nucleotide sequence: TGTGCCAGCAGCCTGAGTCCCCGGGAAGGCTACACCTTC. It specifies CASSLSPREGYTF.

This chain uses TRBV7-2 with TRBJ2-5; 15 bases line up with TRBD2. The CDR3 is 16 residues long. Looked up from germline, CDR1 is SGHTA and CDR2 is FQGNSA. Trimming took 1 base from V and 8 from J; bases not matched to a gene: 5. The CDR3 region is CASSLGTSGGVKTQYF. The CDR3 DNA reads TGTGCCAGCAGCTTAGGGACTAGCGGGGGGGTAAAAACCCAGTACTTC.

A single count supports this clone. V usage is TRBV4-1 and J usage is TRBJ1-4, with D hard to call. V lost 2 bases and J lost 3, with 10 bases in between. The CDR3 is 15 amino acids. The germline CDR1 and CDR2 sequences are MGHRA and YSYEKL. CDR3 bases: TGCGCCAGCAGCCAACGGCCAGAGGCTAATGAAAAACTGTTTTTT. Protein: CASSQRPEANEKLFF.

The rearrangement joins TRBV6-5 to TRBJ2-7; no reliable D call. Germline lookup yields CDR1 MNHEY and CDR2 SVGAGI. CDR3 length: 13 amino acids. V shed 6 bases and J shed 5 bases, with 14 bases lying between them. Here the CDR3 reads CASSRPSTNEQYF. The CDR3 DNA follows: TGTGCCAGCAGCCGCCCTTCTACGAACGAGCAGTACTTC.

This sequence joins TRBV18 and TRBJ1-5, with D possibly being TRBD1 (5 bases). V lost 1 base to trimming and J lost 0 bases, with 7 bases between them. The germline V gene has CDR1 KGHSH and CDR2 LQKENI. The CDR3 covers 15 residues. CDR3 in amino acids: CASSPQGASNQPQHF. CDR3 DNA sequence: TGTGCCAGCTCACCACAAGGGGCTAGCAATCAGCCCCAGCATTTT.

The V and J genes are TRBV5-1 and TRBJ1-1; 8 bases are a match to TRBD1. V was clipped by 5 bases and J by 6 bases; unmatched bases: 12. The CDR3 spans 15 residues. The V gene's germline CDR1 is SGHRS and CDR2 YFSETQ. CDR3 amino acids: CASRGEGRGLPEAFF. The CDR3 coding sequence is TGCGCCAGCAGAGGTGAGGGCAGGGGGCTCCCTGAAGCTTTCTTT. The full variable domain, with the rest looked up from reference TRBV5-1 and TRBJ1-1, is KAGVTQTPRYLIKTRGQQVTLSCSPISGHRSVSWYQQTPGQGLQFLFEYFSETQRNKGNFPGRFSGRQFSNSRSEMNVSTLELGDSALYLCASRGEGRGLPEAFFGQGTRLTVV.

The chain has TRBV29-1 and TRBJ2-3, with unresolved D. This CDR3 spans 13 amino acids. CDR1 is SQVTM and CDR2 is ANQGSEA in the germline V gene. V lost 3 bases and J lost 4, with 11 bases in between. The CDR3 DNA follows: TGCAGCGTTGAGGGCAGATTGGCAGATACGCAGTATTTT. Translated, it gives CSVEGRLADTQYF.

V and J are TRBV7-8 and TRBJ2-3, with 9 bases matching TRBD2. This CDR3 has 18 residues. Trimming cost V 0 bases and J 6 bases; bases outside gene matches: 13. CDR1 is SGHVS and CDR2 is FQNEAQ in the germline V gene. CDR3 bases: TGTGCCAGCAGCTTAGCCTCAGGGAGAGCGGGGGGCGGGGATACGCAGTATTTT. The encoded protein is CASSLASGRAGGGDTQYF.

The chain has TRBV4-1 and TRBJ2-3, with 8 bases lining up with TRBD2. The CDR3 contains 17 residues. Per germline, CDR1 MGHRA and CDR2 YSYEKL. The trim removed 4 bases at V and 2 bases at J, leaving 11 bases unmatched. The CDR3 protein is CASSPLRAGADTDTQYF. In DNA form, the CDR3 reads TGCGCCAGCAGCCCCCTCAGAGCGGGGGCCGACACAGATACGCAGTATTTT.

V usage is TRBV6-6 and J usage is TRBJ1-1; 12 bases line up with TRBD1. CDR1 is MNHNY and CDR2 is SVGAGI in the germline V gene (reference sequence). Losses at the gene ends were 10 bases for V and 4 bases for J; bases not matched to a gene: 10. This CDR3 has 15 amino acids. The chain's CDR3 is CAIQPGQGALTEAFF. DNA of the CDR3: TGTGCCATACAACCGGGACAGGGGGCCCTCACTGAAGCTTTCTTT.

This clone was detected once. The V gene is TRBV7-3, the J gene TRBJ2-3; D perhaps matches TRBD2 (5 bases). The V and J ends lost 2 bases and 5 bases respectively, with 11 bases between them. The V gene's germline CDR1 is SGHTA and CDR2 FQGTGA. The length of the CDR3 is 14 residues. The DNA for the CDR3 is TGTGCCAGCAGCTTAGAGGGTTTTAGAGATACGCAGTATTTT. This codes for CASSLEGFRDTQYF.

This rearrangement joins TRBV19 to TRBJ2-3, with 7 bases fitting TRBD1. Per germline, CDR1 LNHDA and CDR2 SQIVND (reference sequence). The CDR3 sequence is 15 residues long. After removal of 3 bases from V and 4 bases from J, the junction contained 7 bases not matched to a gene. The CDR3 coding sequence is TGTGCCAGTAGTATTACCGGGACAGCCTCAGATACGCAGTATTTT. Amino acid sequence: CASSITGTASDTQYF. The full variable domain, completed using reference TRBV19 and TRBJ2-3, is DGGITQSPKYLFRKEGQNVTLSCEQNLNHDAMYWYRQDPGQGLRLIYYSQIVNDFQKGDIAEGYSVSREKKESFPLTVTSAQKNPTAFYLCASSITGTASDTQYFGPGTRLTVL.

V is TRBV10-3 and J is TRBJ2-1; 14 bases agree with TRBD2. V dropped 2 bases and J dropped 7; count of bases not matched to a gene: 1. The CDR3 spans 15 residues. Germline values: CDR1 ENHRY, CDR2 SYGVKD. CDR3: CAISERTSGGNEQFF. As DNA, the CDR3 is TGTGCCATCAGTGAGAGGACTAGCGGGGGGAATGAGCAGTTCTTC.

On this clone itself: The sample contains more than one DNA sequence encoding this CDR3. The chain is built from TRBV7-2 and TRBJ2-5, with 7 bases identical to TRBD2. This CDR3 contains 14 residues. The germline V gene has CDR1 SGHTA and CDR2 FQGNSA. Trimming at V came to 1 base and at J to 4 bases, leaving 3 bases not matched to a gene. The CDR3 protein is CASSLGGGGETQYF. Here the CDR3 DNA reads TGTGCCAGCAGCTTAGGCGGCGGGGGAGAGACCCAGTACTTC.

The chain links TRBV2 to TRBJ1-2; TRBD1 matches 7 bases. Trimming removed 0 bases from V and 4 bases from J; junction bases left unmatched: 2. The CDR3 has 14 residues. Germline V gene data show CDR1 as SNHLY and CDR2 as FYNNEI. CDR3 nucleotides: TGTGCCAGCAGTGAAGCGGACAGGTTCTATGGCTACACCTTC. It translates to CASSEADRFYGYTF.

The chain joins TRBV5-5 to TRBJ2-1; 7 bases match TRBD1. The junction had 7 bases not matched to a gene; V was cut back by 2 bases and J by 5 bases. This CDR3 comprises 15 residues. The germline gives CDR1 SGHKS, CDR2 YYEKEE (reference sequence). The CDR3 DNA reads as TGTGCCAGCAGCTTCTCGAGACAGGGAAACAATGAGCAGTTCTTC. It yields the protein CASSFSRQGNNEQFF.